This record concerns one T cell receptor (beta chain) sequence. The target of this receptor is not known. From each donor, a roughly 2.7 ml peripheral blood sample was drawn into PAXgene tubes and stored at -80 degrees C. Without any T cell sorting, total RNA was extracted from whole blood using the PAXgene blood miRNA kit on an automated QIAcube. Peripheral blood from monozygotic twin pairs, either concordant or discordant for inflammatory bowel disease, underwent deep TCRalpha and TCRbeta repertoire profiling that used unique molecular barcoding. Smoking habits were recorded for all twin pairs, and each individual was classified as a current, former or never smoker. The library was made by 5' RACE. For each TCR library, about 4,000 ng of total RNA was used. For each sample, cDNA synthesis was carried out in eight separate reactions using SMARTScribe reverse transcriptase. During cDNA synthesis, template switching was used to introduce unique molecular identifiers that contained a 6-nucleotide sample barcode. TCRalpha and TCRbeta cDNA was amplified in two nested PCRs of around 15 and 9 cycles, and bead purification was carried out after each PCR. Before amplification, the cDNA was both treated with uracil DNA-glycosylase and purified with the QIAquick PCR purification kit. The second PCR added Illumina TruSeq-compatible adapters along with sample-specific barcodes. TapeStation and Qubit were used to check library quality and concentration, and around 5.2 ng of each library went into the pool. The pooled libraries were sequenced with 2 x 100 bp reads and custom sequencing primers on an Illumina HiSeq2500 single-index Rapid Run. The study's own analysis went as follows. PCR and sequencing errors were corrected by UMI-based consensus assembly using MiGEC version 1.2.6. MiXCR version 2.1.1 handled V(D)J alignment, clonotype assembly and CDR3 extraction. Normalisation of gene usage, clonotype sharing and MAIT/NKT TCR abundance was achieved by analysing the top 1000, 10 000 and 20 000 clonotypes per sample. Diversity was computed as the inverse Simpson index with the vegan R package after downsampling to 27 000 UMIs. Statistical testing used paired Mann-Whitney U tests on the discordant twin pairs and applied Benjamini-Hochberg correction for multiple testing. Reprocessed by TCRdb, the reads give a single entry per CDR3 protein sequence, without DNA. V and J calls and clone size were set by TCRdb, not the authors. The data table for this sample lists around 140,000 distinct CDR3 sequences. The leading ten clones occupy around 2.5% of the sample.

The record originates from a study of monozygotic twins with inflammatory bowel disease (dated by TCRdb to between 2019 and 2020). For context, the study as a whole: A total of some 30 monozygotic twin pairs were included in the full study, comprising nine German pairs (four IBD-concordant, five IBD-discordant) and 19 IBD-discordant Danish pairs. The search for disease-associated traits relied mainly on comparing, within discordant pairs, IBD patients with their genetically identical healthy co-twins. Each individual had, on average, about 151 000 unique TCRalpha sequences and 181 000 unique TCRbeta sequences available for analysis.

The CDR3 runs 17 amino acids, cysteine and phenylalanine included. The entry carries no DNA sequence. The germline V gene (reference sequence) supplies CDR1 DFQATT and CDR2 SNEGSKA. Study-level results and caveats: The analysis was unable to tell apart different T cell subtypes. No difference in repertoire similarity was observed between concordant and discordant twins, possibly owing to limited statistical power. No single strong signal or clonotype linked to IBD turned up in the results, so the idea that one exists was not supported. Measured by the inverse Simpson index, TCRbeta repertoire diversity was lower in IBD patients than in their healthy co-twins. IBD patients shared fewer clonotypes with other individuals than healthy twins did, most markedly in patients showing signs of disease activity. Background noise and inter-individual variability may have been introduced into the repertoires by the differing immunosuppressive treatments among patients.

Material: blood. This chain joins TRBV20-1 to TRBJ1-6. The clonotype originates from a human donor with ulcerative colitis or Crohn's disease, or a healthy co-twin of an affected twin (not recorded which). The CDR3 corresponds to CSARKLDRNSYNSPLHF.